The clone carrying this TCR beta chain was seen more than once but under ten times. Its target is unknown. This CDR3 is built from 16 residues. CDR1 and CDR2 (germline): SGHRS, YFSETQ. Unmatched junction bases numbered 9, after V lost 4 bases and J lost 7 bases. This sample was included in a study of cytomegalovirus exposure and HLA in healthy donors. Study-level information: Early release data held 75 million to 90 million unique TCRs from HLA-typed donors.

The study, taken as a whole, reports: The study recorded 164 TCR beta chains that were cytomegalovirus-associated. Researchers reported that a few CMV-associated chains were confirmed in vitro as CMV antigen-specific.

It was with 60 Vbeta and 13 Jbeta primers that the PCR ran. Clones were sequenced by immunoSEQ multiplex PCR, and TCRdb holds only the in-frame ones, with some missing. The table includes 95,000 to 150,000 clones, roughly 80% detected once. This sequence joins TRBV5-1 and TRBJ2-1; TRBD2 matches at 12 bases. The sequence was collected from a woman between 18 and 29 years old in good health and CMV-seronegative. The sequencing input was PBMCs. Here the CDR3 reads CASSLLATSGRNEQFF. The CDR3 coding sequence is TGCGCCAGCAGCCTCTTGGCGACTAGCGGGAGAAATGAGCAGTTCTTC.